Reported below is one T cell receptor (beta chain). Its antigen is not identified. Germline CDR1 and CDR2: LNHNV and YYDKDF (reference sequence). CDR3 length: 14 amino acids. V lost 3 bases to trimming and J lost 5 bases; unmatched junction nucleotides: 7. These data belong to a study of T cell responses to AZD1222 COVID-19 vaccine. Broader study findings: Seropositive status at baseline applied to only 5 or 6 AZD1222 recipients.

Clones were read by immunoSEQ multiplex PCR, and TCRdb kept only the in-frame ones, dropping some. Altogether around 150,000 clones are present, 92% being singletons, with the ten largest covering approximately 3.3%. The receptor comes from an adult who received the AZD1222 COVID-19 vaccine. V is TRBV15 and J is TRBJ2-7; 7 positions match TRBD2. The sequencing here drew on peripheral blood, taken 28 days after the second AZD1222 dose. The CDR3 DNA sequence: TGTGCCACCAGCAGTCGGCGGGAGAAGGACGAGCAGTACTTC. Translation: CATSSRREKDEQYF.